A single sample is the source of the 19 T cell receptor beta chains below, sequenced in a study of identical twins (dated by TCRdb to about 2016). The method behind the library was 5' RACE. Sequencing relied on an Illumina HiSeq 2000. TCRdb's own reprocessing of the public reads used fastp at Q25 and MiXCR and kept productive beta chains. Entries that share a CDR3 protein sequence are merged under the most common genes and DNA. In all, the sample holds 1.5 million to 2 million distinct CDR3 sequences, and 32% of those were seen once. About 0.25% of the sample comes from the top ten. Sequenced sample: cord blood. The receptors originated from a newborn girl in good health.

V is TRBV28 and J is TRBJ1-2, with 7 bases that match TRBD1. CDR3 size: 16 residues. The ends lost 5 bases at V and 5 bases at J; junction bases unmatched: 14. Looked up from germline, CDR1 is MDHEN and CDR2 is SYDVKM. This chain's CDR3 is CASSPQGGESNYGYTF. DNA for the CDR3: TGTGCCAGCAGTCCGCAGGGGGGAGAGAGTAATTATGGCTACACCTTC.

V gene TRBV4-1 combines with J gene TRBJ2-3; tentative D call: TRBD2 (5 bases). The V gene lost 4 bases and the J gene lost 2 bases, with 13 bases spanning the gap. This CDR3 contains 15 residues. CDR1 is MGHRA, CDR2 YSYEKL, per germline. As DNA, the CDR3 is TGCGCCAGCAGCCGCTTAGGACTTCCCACAGATACGCAGTATTTT. Amino acids: CASSRLGLPTDTQYF.

The sample holds a few counts of this clonotype. This chain connects TRBV29-1 to TRBJ2-1; TRBD2 matches at 8 bases. This CDR3 spans 15 amino acids. CDR1 SQVTM and CDR2 ANQGSEA come from the germline V gene. After removal of 4 bases from V and 7 bases from J, the junction contained 12 bases not matched to a gene. The CDR3 region is CSVGGLAGGGNEQFF. CDR3 DNA: TGCAGCGTTGGGGGTTTGGCGGGAGGTGGGAATGAGCAGTTCTTC.

This clonotype was counted only a few times. V is TRBV28 and J is TRBJ2-1, with D unresolved. Per germline, CDR1 MDHEN and CDR2 SYDVKM. The germline V and J ends were trimmed by 4 bases and 2 bases, with 9 bases remaining between them. The length of the CDR3 is 14 residues. The chain's CDR3 is CASSSRIPYNEQFF. The CDR3 DNA reads TGTGCCAGCAGTTCTAGGATCCCCTACAATGAGCAGTTCTTC. Full variable domain (rest looked up from reference TRBV28 and TRBJ2-1): DVKVTQSSRYLVKRTGEKVFLECVQDMDHENMFWYRQDPGLGLRLIYFSYDVKMKEKGDIPEGYSVSREKKERFSLILESASTNQTSMYLCASSSRIPYNEQFFGPGTRLTVL.

This clonotype was recorded many times. The chain couples TRBV20-1 to TRBJ2-1, with 11 bases aligning to TRBD2. The CDR3 has 14 amino acids. The germline V gene has CDR1 DFQATT and CDR2 SNEGSKA (reference sequence). Trimming took 7 bases from V and 4 from J; bases not matched to a gene: 6. The CDR3 loop reads CSVIGTSGYNEQFF. For the CDR3, the DNA is TGCAGTGTTATCGGGACTAGCGGATACAATGAGCAGTTCTTC.

This clonotype was seen more than once but under ten times. The CDR3 region has the DNA TGCGCCAGCAGCTTGGCCAGGGACACAGGGGCCAAGGCTGGTGGCGAAAAACTGTTTTTT. It codes for CASSLARDTGAKAGGEKLFF. This chain connects TRBV5-1 to TRBJ1-4, with 7 positions matching TRBD1. This CDR3 has 20 residues. V trimming: 0 bases; J trimming: 8 bases; junction bases outside the gene matches: 22. Per the germline V gene, CDR1 is SGHRS and CDR2 is YFSETQ.

In this sample, this clonotype turned up many times. The rearrangement links TRBV10-3 to TRBJ2-1; D may be TRBD1 (6 bases). Germline V CDR1 and CDR2: ENHRY, SYGVKD. Trimming left V 10 bases short and J 4 bases short, with 17 bases between. The CDR3 spans 14 residues. This CDR3 reads CATKGGEQYNEQFF. The CDR3 coding sequence is TGTGCCACCAAAGGGGGAGAACAATACAATGAGCAGTTCTTC.

The chain couples TRBV5-5 to TRBJ2-5; the match to TRBD2 covers 8 bases. Losses at the gene ends were 4 bases for V and 0 bases for J; bases not matched to a gene: 14. The V gene's germline CDR1 is SGHKS and CDR2 YYEKEE (reference sequence). The CDR3 contains 18 residues. CDR3 sequence reads: CASSLLPYSGNNQETQYF. CDR3 bases: TGTGCCAGCAGCCTCCTACCTTATAGCGGGAACAACCAAGAGACCCAGTACTTC.

This clonotype was counted between two and nine times. The chain employs TRBV20-1 and TRBJ2-7; D possibly corresponds to TRBD1 (5 bases). V shed 0 bases and J shed 0 bases, with 9 bases lying between them. The CDR3 contains 14 residues. The V gene's germline CDR1 is DFQATT and CDR2 SNEGSKA (reference sequence). In nucleotides, the CDR3 is TGCAGTGCTAGAGATTTCGACAGCTCCTACGAGCAGTACTTC. This encodes CSARDFDSSYEQYF.

This chain joins TRBV7-9 and TRBJ1-1, with D uncertain. This CDR3 has 16 amino acids. Deletions cut 0 bases from V and 0 bases from J, with 11 bases between. The V gene's germline CDR1 is SEHNR and CDR2 FQNEAQ (reference sequence). CDR3 amino acids: CASSLAEGPMNTEAFF. The CDR3, as DNA: TGTGCCAGCAGCTTAGCGGAAGGGCCGATGAACACTGAAGCTTTCTTT. The variable domain in full, completed from reference TRBV7-9 and TRBJ1-1, reads DTGVSQNPRHKITKRGQNVTFRCDPISEHNRLYWYRQTLGQGPEFLTYFQNEAQLEKSRLLSDRFSAERPKGSFSTLEIQRTEQGDSAMYLCASSLAEGPMNTEAFFGQGTRLTVV.

This clonotype occurred many times. This chain uses TRBV4-2 with TRBJ1-2; D unresolved. This CDR3 is built from 15 residues. V lost 0 bases and J 2 bases, leaving 10 bases between the germline ends. From germline, CDR1 is LGHNA and CDR2 YNFKEQ. The CDR3 sequence is CASSQEVRRNYGYTF. The CDR3, as DNA: TGTGCCAGCAGCCAAGAGGTCCGCAGAAACTATGGCTACACCTTC.

The sample holds one count of this clonotype. This sequence joins TRBV27 and TRBJ1-1, with a tentative D call TRBD1 (5 bases). V dropped 8 bases and J dropped 1 base, with 14 bases sitting between them. This CDR3 has 14 amino acids. Per germline, CDR1 MNHEY and CDR2 SMNVEV (reference sequence). CDR3 loop: CASRGRLENTEAFF. DNA for the CDR3: TGTGCCAGCCGGGGCCGCTTGGAGAACACTGAAGCTTTCTTT.

Points on this clonotype: Relative to the germline gene, one junction end is altered; a read error may explain this. The rearrangement links TRBV28 to TRBJ1-5; TRBD1 matches 10 bases. Per germline, CDR1 MDHEN and CDR2 SYDVKM. There are 16 residues in the CDR3. The CDR3 here is CASSFPGTGVNQPQHF. In DNA, the CDR3 is TGTGCCAGCAGTTTCCCCGGGACAGGGGTCAATCAGCCTCAGCATTTT.

Comments on this clonotype: One end of the junction is discordant with germline, which a read error may explain. The V and J genes are TRBV5-8 and TRBJ2-5; D not resolved. The length of the CDR3 is 11 residues. The germline V gene encodes CDR1 SGHTS and CDR2 YDEGEE. The CDR3 bases are TGTGCCATCAGCTTGGCCGAGACCCAGTACTTC. Amino acid sequence: CAISLAETQYF.

The chain uses TRBV27 and TRBJ2-7, with 7 nucleotides matching TRBD2. V lost 2 bases and J lost 1; bases outside the gene matches: 5. The germline V gene encodes CDR1 MNHEY and CDR2 SMNVEV (reference sequence). This CDR3 has 15 amino acids. The CDR3 sequence: CASSLRAGASYEQYF. The CDR3 DNA reads as TGTGCCAGCAGTTTAAGGGCGGGAGCGTCCTACGAGCAGTACTTC.

This clonotype was observed a few times. In nucleotides, the CDR3 is TGTGCCAGCAGTGAAAATTTCAATGAGCAGTTCTTC. As protein: CASSENFNEQFF. This sequence joins TRBV25-1 and TRBJ2-1; unclear D gene. CDR3 size: 12 residues. The V gene's germline CDR1 is MGHDK and CDR2 SYGVNS. V was pared by 2 bases and J by 6 bases, with 5 bases between.

This clonotype has only a few counts. This chain uses TRBV27 with TRBJ1-6, with D possibly matching TRBD1 (6 bases). This CDR3 contains 14 residues. Germline V gene lookup returns CDR1 MNHEY and CDR2 SMNVEV (reference sequence). Trimming pared 10 bases from V and 7 bases from J, leaving 17 bases between. CDR3 DNA sequence: TGTGCCACCAGAAGGACAGCCTTGAATTCACCCCTCCACTTT. It codes for CATRRTALNSPLHF.

The gene calls are TRBV27 and TRBJ2-5, with D possibly being TRBD1 or TRBD2 (5 bases each). The V and J ends lost 3 bases and 11 bases respectively, with 16 bases between them. Per the germline V gene, CDR1 is MNHEY and CDR2 is SMNVEV (reference sequence). The CDR3 has 13 amino acids. This CDR3 reads CASSFLLGGEQYF. For the CDR3, the DNA is TGTGCCAGCAGTTTTTTGCTTGGGGGTGAGCAGTACTTC.

This sequence joins TRBV20-1 and TRBJ2-3; 10 nucleotides line up with TRBD2. CDR1 DFQATT and CDR2 SNEGSKA come from the germline V gene (reference sequence). CDR3 length: 14 amino acids. Losses at the gene ends were 2 bases for V and 6 bases for J; bases not matched to a gene: 5. This CDR3 reads CSARLAGVGDTQYF. The DNA for the CDR3 is TGCAGTGCTAGACTAGCGGGAGTAGGGGATACGCAGTATTTT.